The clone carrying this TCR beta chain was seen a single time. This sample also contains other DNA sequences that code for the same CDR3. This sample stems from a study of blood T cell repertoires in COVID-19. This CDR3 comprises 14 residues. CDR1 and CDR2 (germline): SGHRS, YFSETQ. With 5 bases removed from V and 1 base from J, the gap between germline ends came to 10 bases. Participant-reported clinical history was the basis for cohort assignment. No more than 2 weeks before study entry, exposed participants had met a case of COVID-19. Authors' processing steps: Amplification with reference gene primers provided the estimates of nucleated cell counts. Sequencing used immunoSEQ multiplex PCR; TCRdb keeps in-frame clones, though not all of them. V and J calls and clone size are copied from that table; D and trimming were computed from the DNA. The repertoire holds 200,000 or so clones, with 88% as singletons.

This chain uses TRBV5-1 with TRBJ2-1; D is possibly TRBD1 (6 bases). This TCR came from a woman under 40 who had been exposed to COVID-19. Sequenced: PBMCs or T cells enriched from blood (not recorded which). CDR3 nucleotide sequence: TGCGCCAGCAGTTTACAGGGTTCCTACAATGAGCAGTTCTTC. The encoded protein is CASSLQGSYNEQFF.